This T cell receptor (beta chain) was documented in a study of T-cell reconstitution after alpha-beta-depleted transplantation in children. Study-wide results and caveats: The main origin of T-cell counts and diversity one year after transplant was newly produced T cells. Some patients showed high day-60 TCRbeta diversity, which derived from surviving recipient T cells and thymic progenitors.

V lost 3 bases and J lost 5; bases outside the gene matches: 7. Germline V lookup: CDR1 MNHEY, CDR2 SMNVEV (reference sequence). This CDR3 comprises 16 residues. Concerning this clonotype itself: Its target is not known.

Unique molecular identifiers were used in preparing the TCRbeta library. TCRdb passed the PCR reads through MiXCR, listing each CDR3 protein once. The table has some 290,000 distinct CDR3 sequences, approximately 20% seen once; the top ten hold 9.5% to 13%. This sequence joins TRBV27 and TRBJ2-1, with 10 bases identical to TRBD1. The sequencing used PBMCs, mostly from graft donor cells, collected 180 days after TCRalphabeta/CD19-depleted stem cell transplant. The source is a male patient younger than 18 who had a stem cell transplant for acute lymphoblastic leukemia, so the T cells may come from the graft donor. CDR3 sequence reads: CASSFLRQGAHNEQFF. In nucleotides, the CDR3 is TGTGCCAGCAGTTTCCTGAGACAGGGGGCGCACAATGAGCAGTTCTTC.